Shown below are 26 T cell receptor beta chains from a single sample sequenced in a study of shared clonotypes between healthy human individuals. Method: immunoSEQ multiplex PCR; TCRdb's copy keeps in-frame clones and lacks some. The sample contains 2,500,000 or so clones, under 95% of which appear only once. The specimen was naive CD4+ T cells from PBMCs. The subset is: CD45RA+ positively selected. All receptors derive from a man between 18 and 29 years old in good health. Some clones in this sample may be carry-over from other donors' samples.

The J gene is TRBJ1-1, the V gene TRBV5-1; D perhaps matches TRBD1 (6 bases). Germline CDR1 and CDR2: SGHRS and YFSETQ. This CDR3 has 15 amino acids. V dropped 4 bases and J dropped 3 bases, with 16 bases sitting between them. As DNA, the CDR3 is TGCGCCAGCAGCAAACAGGGATTTATGGACACTGAAGCTTTCTTT. Residues: CASSKQGFMDTEAFF.

This clone has a handful of counts. The chain combines TRBV9 with TRBJ1-1; D perhaps matches TRBD1 (6 bases). Looked up from germline, CDR1 is SGDLS and CDR2 is YYNGEE. CDR3 size: 14 residues. Trimming took 4 bases from V and 1 from J, leaving 11 bases between them. CDR3 protein: CASSSDSSNTEAFF. CDR3 coding DNA: TGTGCCAGCAGCTCGGACAGTTCGAACACTGAAGCTTTCTTT. The full variable domain, its missing parts supplied by reference TRBV9 and TRBJ1-1, is DSGVTQTPKHLITATGQRVTLRCSPRSGDLSVYWYQQSLDQGLQFLIQYYNGEERAKGNILERFSAQQFPDLHSELNLSSLELGDSALYFCASSSDSSNTEAFFGQGTRLTVV.

The chain links TRBV27 to TRBJ2-7; D may be TRBD2 (6 bases). There are 15 residues in the CDR3. The ends were cut back, 3 bases at V and 3 bases at J, with 15 bases in the middle. Germline CDR1 MNHEY, CDR2 SMNVEV (reference sequence). This CDR3 is CASSLRDGAFYEQYF. The CDR3 DNA reads TGTGCCAGCAGTTTGCGGGATGGTGCCTTCTACGAGCAGTACTTC.

This clone appeared once. The chain is built from TRBV9 and TRBJ2-7, with 12 bases fitting TRBD1. CDR1 SGDLS and CDR2 YYNGEE come from the germline V gene. This CDR3 is 16 amino acids long. Trimming took 0 bases from V and 3 from J; bases not matched to a gene: 4. The CDR3 nucleotides read TGTGCCAGCAGCGTAGGGGGACAGGGGGCAGTCTACGAGCAGTACTTC. It specifies CASSVGGQGAVYEQYF. Using reference TRBV9 and TRBJ2-7 for the parts outside the CDR3, the full variable domain is DSGVTQTPKHLITATGQRVTLRCSPRSGDLSVYWYQQSLDQGLQFLIQYYNGEERAKGNILERFSAQQFPDLHSELNLSSLELGDSALYFCASSVGGQGAVYEQYFGPGTRLTVT.

Of note for this clone: Different DNA sequences within this sample yield the same CDR3. The rearrangement uses TRBV18 and TRBJ1-1; no clear D. This CDR3 comprises 14 residues. Germline assignment: CDR1 KGHSH and CDR2 LQKENI. V lost 2 bases and J lost 2, with 9 bases in between. The CDR3 is CASSPVEGNTEAFF. The CDR3 coding sequence is TGTGCCAGCTCACCAGTTGAGGGCAACACTGAAGCTTTCTTT.

This rearrangement joins TRBV5-4 to TRBJ2-7, with 8 bases aligning to TRBD2. The germline CDR1 and CDR2 sequences are SGHNT and YYREEE (reference sequence). V lost 4 bases to trimming and J lost 6 bases; unmatched junction nucleotides: 3. This CDR3 contains 12 residues. The CDR3 bases are TGTGCCAGCAGCCTAACTAGCGGCGAGCAGTACTTC. Protein product: CASSLTSGEQYF.

The chain couples TRBV7-9 to TRBJ2-3, with 7 bases lining up with TRBD2. CDR1 and CDR2 from the germline V gene are SEHNR and FQNEAQ (reference sequence). This CDR3 has 16 amino acids. V lost 5 bases and J lost 2; bases outside the gene matches: 10. The chain's CDR3 is CASSPGDYLFTDTQYF. The CDR3 coding sequence is TGTGCCAGCAGCCCCGGGGACTATTTATTCACAGATACGCAGTATTTT.

In DNA form, the CDR3 reads TGTGCCAGCAGTTTTTCGGCTCGAACCTCCTACGAGCAGTACTTC. Residues: CASSFSARTSYEQYF. The V gene is TRBV28, the J gene TRBJ2-7, with unresolved D. V was trimmed by 3 bases and J by 0 bases, leaving 12 bases between them. Germline V gene sequence: CDR1 MDHEN, CDR2 SYDVKM. CDR3 length: 15 amino acids. The whole variable domain, remainder taken from reference TRBV28 and TRBJ2-7, is DVKVTQSSRYLVKRTGEKVFLECVQDMDHENMFWYRQDPGLGLRLIYFSYDVKMKEKGDIPEGYSVSREKKERFSLILESASTNQTSMYLCASSFSARTSYEQYFGPGTRLTVT.

The V call is TRBV12-1, the J call TRBJ1-5. TRBV12-1 is recorded as a pseudogene. The CDR3 is 11 amino acids. The CDR3 DNA is TGTGCCAGCAGCTTTACCCAGCCCCAGCATTTT. Residues: CASSFTQPQHF.

This rearrangement joins TRBV19 to TRBJ1-1, with unresolved D. Germline CDR1 reads LNHDA; CDR2 reads SQIVND (reference sequence). The CDR3 consists of 16 residues. V shed 6 bases and J shed 1 base, with 18 bases lying between them. The chain's CDR3 is CASRTRGPSGNTEAFF. In DNA form, the CDR3 reads TGTGCCAGTAGAACAAGAGGGCCGAGCGGGAACACTGAAGCTTTCTTT.

The chain links TRBV25-1 to TRBJ2-3; D may match TRBD1 or TRBD2 (5 bases each). The CDR3 is 15 residues long. In germline, CDR1 is MGHDK, CDR2 SYGVNS. Trimming removed 3 bases from V and 3 bases from J, with 13 bases in between. The CDR3 loop is CASSEPGRGTDTQYF. CDR3 sequence (DNA): TGTGCCAGCAGTGAGCCGGGGCGAGGGACAGATACGCAGTATTTT.

The J gene is TRBJ1-2, the V gene TRBV28, with D perhaps TRBD1 (6 bases). Deletions cut 4 bases from V and 7 bases from J, with 13 bases between. The CDR3 consists of 13 residues. Germline loops: CDR1 MDHEN, CDR2 SYDVKM. The CDR3 DNA reads as TGTGCCAGCAGTTCGGGGGGGCTCCTTGGCTACACCTTC. It encodes CASSSGGLLGYTF.

This rearrangement joins TRBV28 to TRBJ2-5; TRBD1 or TRBD2 may be the D gene (5 bases each). Germline V gives CDR1 MDHEN, CDR2 SYDVKM. The CDR3 loop spans 14 amino acids. The V end lost 3 bases, the J end lost 4 bases, and 12 bases lay between the germline ends. The DNA for the CDR3 is TGTGCCAGCAGTTTTGGGGGATCGCTAGAGACCCAGTACTTC. Translated: CASSFGGSLETQYF.

The genes are TRBV28 and TRBJ1-1; TRBD1 might be the D (5 bases). CDR3 length: 15 amino acids. The V end lost 5 bases, the J end lost 0 bases, and 13 bases lay between the germline ends. The germline V gene has CDR1 MDHEN and CDR2 SYDVKM. The CDR3 DNA follows: TGTGCCAGCAGTCAACGGGACCCCGTGAACACTGAAGCTTTCTTT. Encoded protein: CASSQRDPVNTEAFF. Based on the CDR3 plus reference TRBV28 and TRBJ1-1, the full variable domain is DVKVTQSSRYLVKRTGEKVFLECVQDMDHENMFWYRQDPGLGLRLIYFSYDVKMKEKGDIPEGYSVSREKKERFSLILESASTNQTSMYLCASSQRDPVNTEAFFGQGTRLTVV.

About this clone: The identical CDR3 is also encoded by other nucleotide sequences in the sample. The chain combines TRBV5-1 with TRBJ2-5, with D tentatively TRBD1 (5 bases). CDR1 is SGHRS, CDR2 YFSETQ, per germline. The CDR3 runs to 14 residues. Trimming stripped 0 bases from V and 4 bases from J, with 10 bases between. This chain's CDR3 is CASSLGQGRETQYF. CDR3 DNA: TGCGCCAGCAGCTTGGGGCAGGGTAGAGAGACCCAGTACTTC.

Only a few counts were recorded for this clone. The CDR3 protein is CASSGQGAITEAFF. The CDR3 DNA sequence: TGTGCCAGCAGTGGGCAGGGGGCGATCACTGAAGCTTTCTTT. The V call is TRBV2, the J call TRBJ1-1, with 8 bases lining up with TRBD1. The CDR3 loop spans 14 amino acids. V trimming: 4 bases; J trimming: 4 bases; junction bases outside the gene matches: 5. Germline V gene sequence: CDR1 SNHLY, CDR2 FYNNEI.

The rearrangement joins TRBV10-2 to TRBJ2-5, with TRBD2 matching over 8 bases. The CDR3 length is 15 residues. Trimming cost V 6 bases and J 2 bases; bases outside gene matches: 8. Germline CDR1 is WSHSY and CDR2 is SAAADI. The CDR3 DNA follows: TGCGCCAGCAGCCTTACCTCGGGGGGGCAAGAGACCCAGTACTTC. Translating gives CASSLTSGGQETQYF.

The genes are TRBV29-1 and TRBJ2-1; D is possibly TRBD1 (6 bases). CDR3 length equals 13 residues. Trimming removed 3 bases at V and 3 bases at J, with 9 bases between. The germline gives CDR1 SQVTM, CDR2 ANQGSEA. CDR3 nucleotides: TGCAGCGTTGACTCGGACAGCTACAATGAGCAGTTCTTC. This encodes CSVDSDSYNEQFF.

This chain links TRBV4-3 with TRBJ2-7; 7 bases are a match to TRBD1. After removal of 1 base from V and 2 bases from J, the junction contained 11 bases not matched to a gene. Germline lookup yields CDR1 LGHNA and CDR2 YSLEER. The CDR3 contains 17 residues. This CDR3 is CASSQGQGADPAYEQYF. CDR3 nucleotide sequence: TGCGCCAGCAGCCAAGGACAGGGAGCGGATCCGGCCTACGAGCAGTACTTC.

This clone was found once. This chain joins TRBV11-2 and TRBJ2-5, with TRBD1 matching over 9 bases. There are 15 residues in the CDR3. Germline loops: CDR1 SGHAT, CDR2 FQNNGV. Trimming took 3 bases from V and 5 from J; bases not matched to a gene: 7. The CDR3 region has the DNA TGTGCCAGCAGCTTTCGGACAGGGGCCGCGGAGACCCAGTACTTC. This encodes CASSFRTGAAETQYF.

As regards this clone: This specimen includes other DNA sequences encoding the same CDR3. CDR3 loop: CASSLAGGGNTIYF. The CDR3 region has the DNA TGTGCCAGCAGCTTGGCAGGGGGCGGAAACACCATATATTTT. The chain recombines TRBV5-4 with TRBJ1-3; 8 bases match TRBD1. The CDR3 loop spans 14 amino acids. Germline CDR1 and CDR2: SGHNT and YYREEE (reference sequence). With 0 bases clipped from V and 4 bases from J, the junction kept 0 bases outside the gene matches.

On this clone: The same CDR3 can be traced to other DNA sequences in this sample. The J gene is TRBJ1-5, the V gene TRBV5-1; 7 positions agree with TRBD1. V shed 0 bases and J 2 bases; nucleotides not matched to a gene: 2. From germline, CDR1 is SGHRS and CDR2 YFSETQ. The CDR3 totals 15 residues. CDR3 DNA: TGCGCCAGCAGCTTGGGACAGGGAGGCAATCAGCCCCAGCATTTT. It yields the protein CASSLGQGGNQPQHF.

Notes on this clone: In the same sample, other DNA sequences code for this CDR3. The V call is TRBV19, the J call TRBJ1-2, with D possibly being TRBD1 (5 bases). Deletions cut 4 bases from V and 2 bases from J, with 11 bases between. CDR3 length equals 14 residues. CDR1 and CDR2 from the germline V gene are LNHDA and SQIVND (reference sequence). The CDR3 protein is CASSTGPGNYGYTF. The CDR3, as DNA: TGTGCCAGTAGTACCGGACCAGGGAACTATGGCTACACCTTC.

The chain employs TRBV7-2 and TRBJ2-7; the D gene is possibly TRBD2 (6 bases). Germline loops: CDR1 SGHTA, CDR2 FQGNSA. This CDR3 spans 17 amino acids. The germline V and J ends were trimmed by 0 bases and 5 bases, with 20 bases remaining between them. CDR3 region: CASSLAAAGPAGNEQYF. The CDR3 DNA is TGTGCCAGCAGCTTAGCGGCCGCGGGGCCCGCGGGGAACGAGCAGTACTTC.

The CDR3: CASSSHRVGSYEQYF. The CDR3 DNA reads TGCGCCAGCAGCTCCCACAGGGTCGGCTCCTACGAGCAGTACTTC. The chain employs TRBV5-1 and TRBJ2-7; TRBD1 might be the D (6 bases). The germline CDR1 and CDR2 sequences are SGHRS and YFSETQ. CDR3 size: 15 residues. Trimming removed 3 bases from V and 0 bases from J, with 13 bases in between.

The CDR3 spells CACQRKLGDTEAFF. DNA for the CDR3: TGTGCCTGCCAAAGGAAGCTCGGAGACACTGAAGCTTTCTTT. The rearrangement uses TRBV30 and TRBJ1-1, with D unresolved. The CDR3 sequence is 14 residues long. Germline V gives CDR1 GTSNPN, CDR2 SVGIG (reference sequence). V was shortened by 6 bases and J by 3 bases, with 17 bases between the two germline ends. The variable domain in full, completed from reference TRBV30 and TRBJ1-1, reads SQTIHQWPATLVQPVGSPLSLECTVEGTSNPNLYWYRQAAGRGLQLLFYSVGIGQISSEVPQNLSASRPQDRQFILSSKKLLLSDSGFYLCACQRKLGDTEAFFGQGTRLTVV.